This T cell receptor (beta chain) comes out of a study of immune cell composition in non-small cell lung cancer. Points on this clone: Its specificity is unknown.

Germline V gives CDR1 SGHRS, CDR2 YFSETQ. CDR3 length: 17 amino acids. The trim removed 0 bases at V and 5 bases at J, leaving 8 bases unmatched. Some clones are missing from TCRdb's copy, which holds only in-frame ones; the method was immunoSEQ multiplex PCR. The sample lists approximately 4,900 clones, 72% seen once, with 14% to 15% in the top ten. Normal lung was sampled as far from the tumour as possible, at least 3 cm. Whole-study results and caveats: No significant correlation existed between pack-years smoked and tumour clonality. Squamous carcinomas (approximately 75%) more often had tumour-associated clones >0.5% than adenocarcinomas (33%). Shared sequences between tumour-reactive and dominant in vivo clones were not proven.

The material sequenced was non-adjacent lung tissue. This TCR came from a human donor with non-small cell lung cancer. The chain links TRBV5-1 to TRBJ2-1, with 10 nucleotides matching TRBD2. The CDR3 reads CASSLELAGTGNNEQFF. The CDR3 nucleotides read TGCGCCAGCAGCTTGGAACTAGCGGGAACTGGAAACAATGAGCAGTTCTTC.